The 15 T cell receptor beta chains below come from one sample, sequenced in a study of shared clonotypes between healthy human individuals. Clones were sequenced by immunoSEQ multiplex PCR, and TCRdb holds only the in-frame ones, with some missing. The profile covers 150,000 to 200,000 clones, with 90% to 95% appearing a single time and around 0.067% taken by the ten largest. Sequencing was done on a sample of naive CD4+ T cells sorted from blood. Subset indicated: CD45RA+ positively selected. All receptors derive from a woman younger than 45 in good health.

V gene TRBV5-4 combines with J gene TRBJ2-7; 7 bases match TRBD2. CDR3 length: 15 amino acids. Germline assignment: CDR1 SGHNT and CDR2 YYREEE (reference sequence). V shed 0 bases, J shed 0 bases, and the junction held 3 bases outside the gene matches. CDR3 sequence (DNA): TGTGCCAGCAGCTTGGGCGGGAGCCACTCCTACGAGCAGTACTTC. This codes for CASSLGGSHSYEQYF.

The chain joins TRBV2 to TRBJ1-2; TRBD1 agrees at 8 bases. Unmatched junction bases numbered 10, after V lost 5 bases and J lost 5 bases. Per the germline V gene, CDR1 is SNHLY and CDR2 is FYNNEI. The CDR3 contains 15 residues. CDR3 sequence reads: CASSHRDRGGYGYTF. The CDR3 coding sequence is TGTGCCAGCAGTCACCGCGACAGGGGAGGTTATGGCTACACCTTC.

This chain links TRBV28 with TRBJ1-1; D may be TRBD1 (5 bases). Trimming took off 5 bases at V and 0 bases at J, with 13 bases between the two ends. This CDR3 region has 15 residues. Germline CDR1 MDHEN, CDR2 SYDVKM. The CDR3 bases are TGTGCCAGCAGTGGAGGGGATGAGTTGAACACTGAAGCTTTCTTT. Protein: CASSGGDELNTEAFF.

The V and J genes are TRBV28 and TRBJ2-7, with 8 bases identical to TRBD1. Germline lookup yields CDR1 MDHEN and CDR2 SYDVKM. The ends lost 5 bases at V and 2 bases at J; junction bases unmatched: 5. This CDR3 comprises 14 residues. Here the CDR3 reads CASSRWTGPYEQYF. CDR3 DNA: TGTGCCAGCAGTCGTTGGACAGGGCCCTACGAGCAGTACTTC. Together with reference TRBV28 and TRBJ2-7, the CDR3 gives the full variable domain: DVKVTQSSRYLVKRTGEKVFLECVQDMDHENMFWYRQDPGLGLRLIYFSYDVKMKEKGDIPEGYSVSREKKERFSLILESASTNQTSMYLCASSRWTGPYEQYFGPGTRLTVT.

The CDR3 loop reads CASSLTGFDEQYF. CDR3 coding DNA: TGTGCCAGCAGCCTCACAGGGTTCGACGAGCAGTACTTC. This chain links TRBV11-3 with TRBJ2-7; D perhaps matches TRBD1 (6 bases). Trimming left V 5 bases short and J 5 bases short, with 13 bases between. The CDR3 has 13 residues. Looked up from germline, CDR1 is SGHNT and CDR2 is YENEEA.

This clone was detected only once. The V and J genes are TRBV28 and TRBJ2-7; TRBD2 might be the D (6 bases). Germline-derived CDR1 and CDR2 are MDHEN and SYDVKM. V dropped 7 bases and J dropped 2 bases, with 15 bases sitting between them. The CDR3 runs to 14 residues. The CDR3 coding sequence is TGTGCCAGCAATCAAATAGCGGATACCTACGAGCAGTACTTC. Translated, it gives CASNQIADTYEQYF.

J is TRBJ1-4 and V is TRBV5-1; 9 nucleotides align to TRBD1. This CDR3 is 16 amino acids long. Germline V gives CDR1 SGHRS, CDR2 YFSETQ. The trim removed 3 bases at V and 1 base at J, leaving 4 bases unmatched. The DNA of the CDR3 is TGCGCCAGCAGCTGGGGACAGGGCCGAACTAATGAAAAACTGTTTTTT. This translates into CASSWGQGRTNEKLFF.

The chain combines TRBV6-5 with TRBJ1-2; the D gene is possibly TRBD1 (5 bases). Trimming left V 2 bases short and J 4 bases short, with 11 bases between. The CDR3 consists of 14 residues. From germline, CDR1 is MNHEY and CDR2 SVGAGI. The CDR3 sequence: CASSYRGDGYGYTF. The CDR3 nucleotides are TGTGCCAGCAGTTACCGGGGGGACGGCTATGGCTACACCTTC.

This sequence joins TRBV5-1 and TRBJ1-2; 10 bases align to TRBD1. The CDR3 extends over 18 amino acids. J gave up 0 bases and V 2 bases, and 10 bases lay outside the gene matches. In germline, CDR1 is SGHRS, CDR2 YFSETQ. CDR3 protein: CASSFSGTGDFTNYGYTF. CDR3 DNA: TGCGCCAGCAGCTTCTCCGGGACAGGGGACTTCACTAACTATGGCTACACCTTC.

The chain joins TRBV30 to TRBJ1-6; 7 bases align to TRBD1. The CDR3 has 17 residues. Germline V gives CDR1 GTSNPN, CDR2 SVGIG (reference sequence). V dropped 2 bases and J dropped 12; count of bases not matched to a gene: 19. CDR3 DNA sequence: TGTGCCTGGAGTAGACCTCCACATAAGACAGGGTGCGTACCCCTCCACTTT. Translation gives CAWSRPPHKTGCVPLHF.

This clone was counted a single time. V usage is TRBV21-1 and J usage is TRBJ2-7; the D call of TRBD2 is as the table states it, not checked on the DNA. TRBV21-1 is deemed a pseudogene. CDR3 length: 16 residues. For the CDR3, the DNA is TGTGCCAGCAGCAAGGAACTAGCGGGACATACCTACGAGCAGTACTTC. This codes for CASSKELAGHTYEQYF.

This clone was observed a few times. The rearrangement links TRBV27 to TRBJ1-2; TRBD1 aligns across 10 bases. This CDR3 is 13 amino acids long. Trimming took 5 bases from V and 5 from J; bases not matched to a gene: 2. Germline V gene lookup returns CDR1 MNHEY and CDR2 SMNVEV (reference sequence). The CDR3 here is CASSRQGAYGYTF. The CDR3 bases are TGTGCCAGCAGTCGACAGGGGGCGTATGGCTACACCTTC.

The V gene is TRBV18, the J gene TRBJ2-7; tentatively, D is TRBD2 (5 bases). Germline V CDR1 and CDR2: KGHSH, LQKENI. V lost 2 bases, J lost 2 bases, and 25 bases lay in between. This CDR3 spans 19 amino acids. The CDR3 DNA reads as TGTGCCAGCTCACCAACCTTGGGGTCTAGCTATAGAATACCCTACGAGCAGTACTTC. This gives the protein CASSPTLGSSYRIPYEQYF.

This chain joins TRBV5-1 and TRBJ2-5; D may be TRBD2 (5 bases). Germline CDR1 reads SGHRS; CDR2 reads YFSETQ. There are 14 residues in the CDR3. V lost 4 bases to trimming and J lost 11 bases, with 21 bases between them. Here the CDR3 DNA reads TGCGCCAGCAGCCGAGCCCAGACTTACGGGGAGCAGTACTTC. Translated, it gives CASSRAQTYGEQYF. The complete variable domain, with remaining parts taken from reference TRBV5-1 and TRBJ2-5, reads KAGVTQTPRYLIKTRGQQVTLSCSPISGHRSVSWYQQTPGQGLQFLFEYFSETQRNKGNFPGRFSGRQFSNSRSEMNVSTLELGDSALYLCASSRAQTYGEQYFGPGTRLLVL.

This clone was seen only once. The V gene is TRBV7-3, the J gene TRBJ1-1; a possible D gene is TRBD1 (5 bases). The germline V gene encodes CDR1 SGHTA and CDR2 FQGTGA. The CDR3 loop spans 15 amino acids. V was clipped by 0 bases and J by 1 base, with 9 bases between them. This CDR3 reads CASSLTGGWNTEAFF. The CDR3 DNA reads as TGTGCCAGCAGCTTAACGGGGGGTTGGAACACTGAAGCTTTCTTT.